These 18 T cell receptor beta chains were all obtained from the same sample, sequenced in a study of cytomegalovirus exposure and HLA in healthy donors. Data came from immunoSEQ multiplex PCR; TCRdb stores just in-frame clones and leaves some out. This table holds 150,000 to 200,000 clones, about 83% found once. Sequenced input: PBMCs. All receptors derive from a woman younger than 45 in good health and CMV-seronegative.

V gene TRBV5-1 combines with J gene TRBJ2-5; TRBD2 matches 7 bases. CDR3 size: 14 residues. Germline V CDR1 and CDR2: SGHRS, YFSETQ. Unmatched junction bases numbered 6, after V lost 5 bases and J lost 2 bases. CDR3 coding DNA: TGCGCCAGCAGGGACTTCGGGGGGCAAGAGACCCAGTACTTC. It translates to CASRDFGGQETQYF.

Here the CDR3 reads CASSPEGLTYYEQYF. In nucleotides, the CDR3 is TGCGCCAGCAGCCCTGAGGGCCTAACCTACTACGAGCAGTACTTC. This rearrangement joins TRBV4-1 to TRBJ2-7, with a tentative D call TRBD2 (5 bases). Germline V gene data show CDR1 as MGHRA and CDR2 as YSYEKL. V was trimmed by 4 bases and J by 3 bases, leaving 16 bases between them. The CDR3 runs 15 residues.

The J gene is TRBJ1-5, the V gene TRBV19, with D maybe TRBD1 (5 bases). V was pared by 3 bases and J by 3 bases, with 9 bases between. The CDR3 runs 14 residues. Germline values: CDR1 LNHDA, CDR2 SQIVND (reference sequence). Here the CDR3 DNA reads TGTGCCAGTAGTATGGGGGGATTCAATCAGCCCCAGCATTTT. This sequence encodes CASSMGGFNQPQHF.

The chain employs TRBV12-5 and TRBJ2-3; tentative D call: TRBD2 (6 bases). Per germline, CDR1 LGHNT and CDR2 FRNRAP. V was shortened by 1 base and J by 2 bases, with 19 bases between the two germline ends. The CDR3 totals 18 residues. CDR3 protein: CASGLGALERVTTDTQYF. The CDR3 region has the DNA TGTGCTAGTGGTTTGGGGGCATTGGAGCGGGTCACCACAGATACGCAGTATTTT. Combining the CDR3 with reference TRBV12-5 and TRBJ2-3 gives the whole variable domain DARVTQTPRHKVTEMGQEVTMRCQPILGHNTVFWYRQTMMQGLELLAYFRNRAPLDDSGMPKDRFSAEMPDATLATLKIQPSEPRDSAVYFCASGLGALERVTTDTQYFGPGTRLTVL.

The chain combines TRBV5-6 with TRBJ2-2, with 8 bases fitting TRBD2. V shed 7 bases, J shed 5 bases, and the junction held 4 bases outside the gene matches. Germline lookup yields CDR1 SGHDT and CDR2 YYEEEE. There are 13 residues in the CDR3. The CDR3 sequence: CASQIAGTGELFF. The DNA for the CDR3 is TGTGCCAGCCAAATAGCGGGAACCGGGGAGCTGTTTTTT.

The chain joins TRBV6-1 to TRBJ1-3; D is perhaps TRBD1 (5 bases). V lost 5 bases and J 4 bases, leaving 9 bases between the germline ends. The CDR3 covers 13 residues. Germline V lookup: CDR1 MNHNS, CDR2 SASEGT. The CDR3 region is CASSPQGGNTIYF. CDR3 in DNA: TGTGCCAGCAGTCCCCAGGGCGGAAACACCATATATTTT.

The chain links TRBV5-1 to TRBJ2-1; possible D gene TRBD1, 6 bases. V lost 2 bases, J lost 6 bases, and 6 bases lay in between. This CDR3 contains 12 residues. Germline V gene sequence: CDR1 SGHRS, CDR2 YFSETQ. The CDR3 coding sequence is TGCGCCAGCAGCTTACAGGGCAATGAGCAGTTCTTC. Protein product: CASSLQGNEQFF.

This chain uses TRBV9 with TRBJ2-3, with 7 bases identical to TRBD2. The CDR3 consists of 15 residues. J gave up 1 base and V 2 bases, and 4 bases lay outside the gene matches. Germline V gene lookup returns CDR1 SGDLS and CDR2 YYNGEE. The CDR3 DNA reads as TGTGCCAGCAGCGTGGGGACTACGGGCACAGATACGCAGTATTTT. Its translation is CASSVGTTGTDTQYF.

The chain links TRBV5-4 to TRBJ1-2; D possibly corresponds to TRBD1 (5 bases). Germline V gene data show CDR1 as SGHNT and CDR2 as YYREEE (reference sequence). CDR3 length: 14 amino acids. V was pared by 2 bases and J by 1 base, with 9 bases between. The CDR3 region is CASSFGGINYGYTF. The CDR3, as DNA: TGTGCCAGCAGCTTCGGGGGGATTAACTATGGCTACACCTTC.

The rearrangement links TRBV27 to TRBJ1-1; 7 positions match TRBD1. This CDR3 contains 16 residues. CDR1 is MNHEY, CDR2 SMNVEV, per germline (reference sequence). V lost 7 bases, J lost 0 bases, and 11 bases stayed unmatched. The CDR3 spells CASTPTGIPMNTEAFF. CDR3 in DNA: TGTGCCAGCACACCGACAGGGATCCCGATGAACACTGAAGCTTTCTTT.

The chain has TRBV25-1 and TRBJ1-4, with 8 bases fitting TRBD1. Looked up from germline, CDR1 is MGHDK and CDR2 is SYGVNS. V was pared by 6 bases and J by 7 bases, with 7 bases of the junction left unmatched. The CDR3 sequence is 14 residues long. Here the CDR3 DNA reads TGTGCCAGCAGAGGACAGGGATTGGGTGAAAAACTGTTTTTT. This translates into CASRGQGLGEKLFF.

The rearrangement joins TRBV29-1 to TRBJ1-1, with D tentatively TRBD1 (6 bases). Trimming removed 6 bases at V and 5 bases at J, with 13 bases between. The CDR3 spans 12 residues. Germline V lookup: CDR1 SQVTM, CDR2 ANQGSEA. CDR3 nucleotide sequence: TGCAGCGTCTTAGATACAGGGACTGAAGCTTTCTTT. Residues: CSVLDTGTEAFF.

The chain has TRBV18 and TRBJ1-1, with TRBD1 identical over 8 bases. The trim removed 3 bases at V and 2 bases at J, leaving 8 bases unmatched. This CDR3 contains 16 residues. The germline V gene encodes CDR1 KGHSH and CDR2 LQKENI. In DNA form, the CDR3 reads TGTGCCAGCTCACCTCCTCGCCAGGGGGCTAACACTGAAGCTTTCTTT. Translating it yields CASSPPRQGANTEAFF. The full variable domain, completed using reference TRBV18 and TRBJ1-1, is NAGVMQNPRHLVRRRGQEARLRCSPMKGHSHVYWYRQLPEEGLKFMVYLQKENIIDESGMPKERFSAEFPKEGPSILRIQQVVRGDSAAYFCASSPPRQGANTEAFFGQGTRLTVV.

This CDR3 is CASSGQNTEAFF. The CDR3 coding sequence is TGCGCCAGCAGCGGACAGAACACTGAAGCTTTCTTT. This chain connects TRBV4-1 to TRBJ1-1; a possible D gene is TRBD1 (5 bases). V lost 5 bases to trimming and J lost 1 base, with 5 bases between them. The CDR3 length is 12 residues. The germline V gene has CDR1 MGHRA and CDR2 YSYEKL.

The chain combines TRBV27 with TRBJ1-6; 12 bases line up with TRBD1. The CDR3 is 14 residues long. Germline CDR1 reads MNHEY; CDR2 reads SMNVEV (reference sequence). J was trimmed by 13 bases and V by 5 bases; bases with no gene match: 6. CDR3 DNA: TGTGCCAGCAGTCCCGGGACAGGGGGCTCCCCCCTCCACTTT. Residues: CASSPGTGGSPLHF.

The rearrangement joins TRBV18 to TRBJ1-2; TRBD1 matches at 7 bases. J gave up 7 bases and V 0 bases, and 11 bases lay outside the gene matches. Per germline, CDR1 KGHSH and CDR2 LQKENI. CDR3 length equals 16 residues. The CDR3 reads CASSPPGQHHRTGYTF. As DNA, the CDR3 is TGTGCCAGCTCACCACCGGGACAGCACCACAGGACTGGCTACACCTTC.

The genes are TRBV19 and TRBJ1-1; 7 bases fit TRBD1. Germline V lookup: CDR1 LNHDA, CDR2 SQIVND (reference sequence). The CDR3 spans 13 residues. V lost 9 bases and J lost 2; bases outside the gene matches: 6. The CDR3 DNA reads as TGTGCCAGACGAGACAGGGATAACACTGAAGCTTTCTTT. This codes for CARRDRDNTEAFF. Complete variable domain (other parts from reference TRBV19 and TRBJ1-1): DGGITQSPKYLFRKEGQNVTLSCEQNLNHDAMYWYRQDPGQGLRLIYYSQIVNDFQKGDIAEGYSVSREKKESFPLTVTSAQKNPTAFYLCARRDRDNTEAFFGQGTRLTVV.

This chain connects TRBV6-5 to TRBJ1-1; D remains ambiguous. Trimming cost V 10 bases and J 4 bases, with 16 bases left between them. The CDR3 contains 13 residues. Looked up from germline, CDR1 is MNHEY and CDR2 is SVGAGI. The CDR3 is CATTSASLTEAFF. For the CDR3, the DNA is TGTGCCACCACCTCCGCGAGTCTCACTGAAGCTTTCTTT.